At least ten counts were recorded for the clone carrying this T cell receptor beta chain. Its specificity is unknown. This entry is derived from a study of breast tumors, draining lymph nodes, adjacent tissues. General study findings and limits: That most tumor T cells come from lymph nodes remained unproven. Compared with basal-like, luminal-like tumors shared significantly more repertoire with nontumor tissue.

A single record per CDR3 protein comes from TCRdb applying MiXCR to the multiplex PCR reads. Here the sample spans several thousand distinct CDR3 sequences, under 50% being singletons. Germline V gene lookup returns CDR1 MNHNS and CDR2 SASEGT. The CDR3 loop spans 13 amino acids. Trimming cost V 5 bases and J 5 bases, with 9 bases left between them. The rearrangement uses TRBV6-1 and TRBJ1-4; D not resolved. The sample taken for sequencing was tumor-adjacent breast tissue. The sequence was collected from a female donor with breast cancer. Some clones in this sample may be carry-over from other donors' samples. CDR3 sequence reads: CASSIRENEKLFF. The CDR3 coding sequence is TGTGCCAGCAGTATTCGGGAGAATGAAAAACTGTTTTTT.